This TCR beta chain was captured in a study of blood T cell repertoires in COVID-19. Germline loops: CDR1 SGDLS, CDR2 YYNGEE. The CDR3 length is 15 residues. With 3 bases removed from V and 10 bases from J, the gap between germline ends came to 17 bases. The method was immunoSEQ multiplex PCR; TCRdb's version includes in-frame clones alone and lacks a portion of them. Of about 260,000 clones detected, around 90% appear once; the ten largest clones hold just over 0.85%. This chain connects TRBV9 to TRBJ1-6, with a weak D call TRBD1 (5 bases). This TCR was sampled from a man aged 45-60 years who had been exposed to COVID-19. Sequencing was carried out using PBMCs or T cells enriched from blood (not recorded which). The CDR3 protein is CASSETATPGSPLHF. In nucleotides, the CDR3 is TGTGCCAGCAGCGAGACAGCTACTCCTGGGTCACCCCTCCACTTT.